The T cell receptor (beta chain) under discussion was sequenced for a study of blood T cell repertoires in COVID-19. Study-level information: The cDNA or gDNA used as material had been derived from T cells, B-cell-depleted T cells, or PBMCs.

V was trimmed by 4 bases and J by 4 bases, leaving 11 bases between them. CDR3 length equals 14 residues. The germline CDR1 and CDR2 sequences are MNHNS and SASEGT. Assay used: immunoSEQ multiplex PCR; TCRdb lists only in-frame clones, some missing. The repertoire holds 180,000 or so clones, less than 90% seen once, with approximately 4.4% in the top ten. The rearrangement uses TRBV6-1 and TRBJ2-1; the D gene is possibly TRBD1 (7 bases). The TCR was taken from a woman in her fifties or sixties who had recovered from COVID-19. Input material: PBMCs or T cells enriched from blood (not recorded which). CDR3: CASSVADRYNEQFF. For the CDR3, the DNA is TGTGCCAGCAGTGTAGCGGACAGGTACAATGAGCAGTTCTTC.